These 14 T cell receptor beta chains were all obtained from the same sample, sequenced in a study of shared T cell receptors in the human thymus. Using immunoSEQ multiplex PCR, the repertoire was profiled, and TCRdb retains in-frame clones only, with some absent. The repertoire consists of about 730,000 clones, with approximately 83% occurring once and the leading ten covering 0.0095% to 0.011%. The sample also formed part of further work on human thymus T cells.

Material: thymocytes. Receptors originate from a girl less than two years old with a congenital heart defect.

With respect to this clone: Within the sample, other DNA sequences also encode this same CDR3. The chain carries TRBV9 and TRBJ2-3; D is unresolved. V was cut by 4 bases and J by 2 bases, with 5 bases left in between. This CDR3 is built from 12 residues. The germline gives CDR1 SGDLS, CDR2 YYNGEE. CDR3 DNA: TGTGCCAGCAGCCCCCACACAGATACGCAGTATTTT. Its translation: CASSPHTDTQYF. Full variable domain (remainder filled in from reference TRBV9 and TRBJ2-3): DSGVTQTPKHLITATGQRVTLRCSPRSGDLSVYWYQQSLDQGLQFLIQYYNGEERAKGNILERFSAQQFPDLHSELNLSSLELGDSALYFCASSPHTDTQYFGPGTRLTVL.

This chain uses TRBV5-1 with TRBJ2-5, with a tentative D call TRBD2 (6 bases). Trimming shortened V by 1 base and J by 1 base, and 11 bases separated the two germline ends. Germline V gene lookup returns CDR1 SGHRS and CDR2 YFSETQ. The CDR3 totals 15 residues. For the CDR3, the DNA is TGCGCCAGCAGCTTGTGGCGGGGTAGCCAAGAGACCCAGTACTTC. Amino acids: CASSLWRGSQETQYF.

The chain links TRBV2 to TRBJ1-2, with D hard to call. Trimming took off 7 bases at V and 4 bases at J, with 25 bases between the two ends. The CDR3 length is 17 residues. Germline CDR1 SNHLY, CDR2 FYNNEI. DNA of the CDR3: TGTGCCAGCACCCTAAAGCGTAGCCTTGGTCGTCCCTATGGCTACACCTTC. It codes for CASTLKRSLGRPYGYTF.

The V call is TRBV7-2, the J call TRBJ2-7, with D unresolved. V was cut by 3 bases and J by 3 bases, with 12 bases left in between. This CDR3 is built from 14 residues. In germline, CDR1 is SGHTA, CDR2 FQGNSA. The DNA for the CDR3 is TGTGCCAGCAGCTTTAATTCCCTCGGCTACGAGCAGTACTTC. This codes for CASSFNSLGYEQYF. Together with reference TRBV7-2 and TRBJ2-7, the CDR3 gives the full variable domain: GAGVSQSPSNKVTEKGKDVELRCDPISGHTALYWYRQSLGQGLEFLIYFQGNSAPDKSGLPSDRFSAERTGGSVSTLTIQRTQQEDSAVYLCASSFNSLGYEQYFGPGTRLTVT.

This clone was counted between two and nine times. The V and J genes are TRBV7-9 and TRBJ1-2, with 10 bases lining up with TRBD1. Germline assignment: CDR1 SEHNR and CDR2 FQNEAQ (reference sequence). The ends lost 6 bases at V and 8 bases at J; junction bases unmatched: 15. The CDR3 has 16 amino acids. CDR3 residues: CASSSIPTGGAGGYTF. The CDR3 nucleotides read TGTGCCAGCAGTTCCATTCCGACAGGGGGCGCGGGGGGCTACACCTTC.

The chain carries TRBV4-3 and TRBJ2-3, with TRBD2 matching over 9 bases. CDR3 size: 20 residues. Germline V CDR1 and CDR2: LGHNA, YSLEER. V was clipped by 0 bases and J by 1 base; unmatched bases: 14. For the CDR3, the DNA is TGCGCCAGCAGCCAAGATATGCGGGCTAGCGGGGTAGACTGCACAGATACGCAGTATTTT. This encodes CASSQDMRASGVDCTDTQYF.

CDR3 in amino acids: CASSQVLGTGTPYNEQFF. CDR3 bases: TGCGCCAGCAGCCAAGTGCTCGGGACAGGGACGCCCTACAATGAGCAGTTCTTC. J is TRBJ2-1 and V is TRBV4-3; 9 nucleotides line up with TRBD1. The CDR3 covers 18 residues. In germline, CDR1 is LGHNA, CDR2 YSLEER. V dropped 1 base and J dropped 2; count of bases not matched to a gene: 9.

There are a few counts of this clone. The V and J genes are TRBV14 and TRBJ1-4, with D maybe TRBD1 (5 bases). The germline gives CDR1 SGHDN, CDR2 FVKESK. The CDR3 loop spans 17 amino acids. V dropped 1 base and J dropped 8 bases, with 20 bases sitting between them. This CDR3 reads CASSQGYSSGGVEKLFF. The CDR3 nucleotides are TGTGCCAGCAGCCAAGGGTATTCTTCTGGAGGGGTGGAAAAACTGTTTTTT.

This chain links TRBV5-1 with TRBJ1-4; TRBD1 matches 7 bases. This CDR3 is 13 amino acids long. The germline gives CDR1 SGHRS, CDR2 YFSETQ. J was trimmed by 8 bases and V by 1 base; bases with no gene match: 2. CDR3 amino acids: CASSLTGEEKLFF. Written as DNA, the CDR3 is TGCGCCAGCAGCTTGACAGGGGAGGAAAAACTGTTTTTT. Full variable domain (remainder filled in from reference TRBV5-1 and TRBJ1-4): KAGVTQTPRYLIKTRGQQVTLSCSPISGHRSVSWYQQTPGQGLQFLFEYFSETQRNKGNFPGRFSGRQFSNSRSEMNVSTLELGDSALYLCASSLTGEEKLFFGSGTQLSVL.

The gene calls are TRBV11-2 and TRBJ1-3, with 8 bases fitting TRBD1. The CDR3 covers 16 residues. J was trimmed by 4 bases and V by 6 bases; bases with no gene match: 11. The germline CDR1 and CDR2 sequences are SGHAT and FQNNGV. The chain's CDR3 is CASRKGPRDRGNTIYF. CDR3 DNA sequence: TGTGCCAGCAGAAAAGGGCCCCGGGACAGGGGAAACACCATATATTTT.

The rearrangement uses TRBV27 and TRBJ1-1, with 7 bases identical to TRBD1. The V and J ends lost 0 bases and 3 bases, in that order; junction bases with no gene match: 10. Per the germline V gene, CDR1 is MNHEY and CDR2 is SMNVEV (reference sequence). CDR3 size: 17 residues. The DNA for the CDR3 is TGTGCCAGCAGTTTATCCCCCCGACAGGGCAAGGACACTGAAGCTTTCTTT. This gives the protein CASSLSPRQGKDTEAFF.

In DNA, the CDR3 is TGTGCCAGCAGCTCCCCAGGGGGAGTTAGCAATGAGCAGTTCTTC. Translated, it gives CASSSPGGVSNEQFF. The chain couples TRBV7-2 to TRBJ2-1; 7 bases are a match to TRBD1. The CDR3 is made up of 15 amino acids. V lost 4 bases to trimming and J lost 6 bases; unmatched junction nucleotides: 9. Germline CDR1 is SGHTA and CDR2 is FQGNSA.

The chain recombines TRBV5-1 with TRBJ1-6; the D gene is possibly TRBD1 (5 bases). Deletions cut 0 bases from V and 8 bases from J, with 18 bases between. CDR1 and CDR2 (germline): SGHRS, YFSETQ. This CDR3 comprises 17 residues. CDR3 residues: CASSLEGLGQGHSPLHF. In DNA form, the CDR3 reads TGCGCCAGCAGCTTGGAGGGTCTGGGGCAGGGTCATTCACCCCTCCACTTT.

The rearrangement uses TRBV6-1 and TRBJ2-2; weak D call: TRBD2 (6 bases). The CDR3 sequence is 18 residues long. Germline V gene sequence: CDR1 MNHNS, CDR2 SASEGT. V shed 2 bases and J shed 0 bases, with 16 bases lying between them. The CDR3 here is CASSETSGLPTNTGELFF. The CDR3 DNA reads TGTGCCAGCAGTGAAACTTCGGGACTCCCGACGAACACCGGGGAGCTGTTTTTT.